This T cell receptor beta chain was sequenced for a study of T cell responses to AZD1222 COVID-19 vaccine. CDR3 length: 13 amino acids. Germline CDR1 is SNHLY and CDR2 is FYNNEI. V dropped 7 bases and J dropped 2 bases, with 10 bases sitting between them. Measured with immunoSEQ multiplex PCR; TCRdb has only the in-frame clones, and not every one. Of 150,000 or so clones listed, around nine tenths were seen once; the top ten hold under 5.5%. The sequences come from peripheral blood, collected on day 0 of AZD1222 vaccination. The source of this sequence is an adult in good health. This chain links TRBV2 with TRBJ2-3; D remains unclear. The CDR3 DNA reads TGTGCCAGCAAACGCTCCTCCACAGATACGCAGTATTTT. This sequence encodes CASKRSSTDTQYF. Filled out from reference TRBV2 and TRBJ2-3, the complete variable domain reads EPEVTQTPSHQVTQMGQEVILRCVPISNHLYFYWYRQILGQKVEFLVSFYNNEISEKSEIFDDQFSVERPDGSNFTLKIRSTKLEDSAMYFCASKRSSTDTQYFGPGTRLTVL.